The clone carrying this T cell receptor (beta chain) came up a few times. The antigen remains unidentified. Libraries of TCR beta came from iRepertoire HTBI primers plus Arm-PCR of CDR3 regions. In the original processing: Across all samples, under 65 TRBV segments and 15 or so TRBJ segments were identified. TCRdb reprocessed the multiplex PCR reads via MiXCR and lists one record per CDR3 protein. TCRdb's processing, not the authors' own work, is the source of the V and J calls. The profile shows a few hundred thousand distinct CDR3 sequences, less than 25% of them singletons. Time point: persistent/refractory GD, antithyroid drugs over 5 years with positive TRAb. Isolated PBMC RNA provided the starting material for the TCR library. Diagnoses of Graves' disease were made by American Thyroid Association guidelines. Trimming pared 6 bases from V and 4 bases from J, leaving 9 bases between. Per the germline V gene, CDR1 is MNHNS and CDR2 is SASEGT. CDR3 size: 12 residues.

The data stem from a study of regulatory T cells in long-lasting Graves disease. Broader study findings: New patients shared 1,000 or so public clonotypes, and persistent patients shared more, with about 2,700. Persistent disease preferred TRBV28, TRBJ1-2 and TRBJ2-5.

The specimen comprised peripheral blood mononuclear cells (PBMCs), sampled when the disease was refractory, from a patient treated with antithyroid drugs. The sequence was obtained from a female donor with Graves disease. The rearrangement links TRBV6-1 to TRBJ1-2; the D is unclear. The CDR3 sequence: CASSVKVYGYTF. Written as DNA, the CDR3 is TGTGCCAGCAGCGTGAAGGTCTATGGCTACACCTTC.